These T cell receptor beta chains were read from a single sample in a study of shared clonotypes between healthy human individuals. The data were produced by immunoSEQ multiplex PCR, yet TCRdb's version contains in-frame clones alone and is incomplete. Here the sample spans fewer than 600,000 clones, 77% being singletons. The sample was PBMCs. The receptors were sampled from a woman between 35 and 50 years old in good health. Some clones in this sample may be carry-over from other donors' samples. CDR3s include the opening cysteine and the closing phenylalanine or tryptophan. The D gene is left open where the match is weak. Not all rows give a size; the values are once, few, many and, for expanded clones, a class.

>.|TRBJ2-5|.|TRBV9
TGTGCCAGCAGCGTAGTGGGGACATCCCAAGAGACCCAGTACTTC
CASSVVGTSQETQYF
>.|TRBJ2-5|.|TRBV7-8
TGTGCCAGCAGCTTCCGGTACCAAGAGACCCAGTACTTC
CASSFRYQETQYF
>.|TRBJ1-1|.|TRBV5-1
TGCGCCAGCAGCTTGGGTTCAGCGCGGAACACTGAAGCTTTCTTT
CASSLGSARNTEAFF
>.|TRBJ2-7|.|TRBV27
TGTGCCAGCAGTTTCAGCGGAACTTCCTACGAGCAGTACTTC
CASSFSGTSYEQYF
>.|TRBJ2-3|.|TRBV4-1
TGCGCCAGCAGCCAACTAGGACAGCCCACAGATACGCAGTATTTT
CASSQLGQPTDTQYF
>.|TRBJ1-5|.|TRBV28
TGTGCCAGCGTTGTACCAGGCGGCAATCAGCCCCAGCATTTT
CASVVPGGNQPQHF
>TRBD1|TRBJ1-4|.|TRBV5-1
TGCGCCAGCAGCACTGAACCAGGGGGAGAAGAAAAACTGTTTTTT
CASSTEPGGEEKLFF
>.|TRBJ1-1|many|TRBV29-1
TGCAGCGTCTGCTGGGACCTGAACACTGAAGCTTTCTTT
CSVCWDLNTEAFF
>.|TRBJ2-7|.|TRBV30
TGTGCCTGGACGATAAGAGGAAACTACGAGCAGTACTTC
CAWTIRGNYEQYF
>TRBD1|TRBJ1-1|.|TRBV19
TGTGCCAGTTTCTCTATCCCCGGACAGGGGAAAAGGTACACTGAAGCTTTCTTT
CASFSIPGQGKRYTEAFF
>TRBD1|TRBJ2-1|.|TRBV6-1
TGTGCCAGCAGTGGCAACAGGGGGAGTCCCTACAATGAGCAGTTCTTC
CASSGNRGSPYNEQFF
>.|TRBJ2-1|.|TRBV7-9
TGTGCCAGCAGCTTAGCGCCGGGGATAGTCCTCCAGAATGAGCAGTTCTTC
CASSLAPGIVLQNEQFF
>.|TRBJ1-1|few|TRBV7-9
TGTGCCAGCAGCTTAACCATGAACACTGAAGCTTTCTTT
CASSLTMNTEAFF
>TRBD1|TRBJ2-7|.|TRBV6-5
TGTGCCAGCAGCCCGGACAGGGATGCTTACGAGCAGTACTTC
CASSPDRDAYEQYF
>.|TRBJ2-7|.|TRBV5-4
TGTGCCAGCAGCTTGGGTGGAAGGACTACCAACTACGAGCAGTACTTC
CASSLGGRTTNYEQYF
>.|TRBJ2-2|many|TRBV6-4
TGTGCCAGCAGTGACTCGAGAGACACCGGGGAGCTGTTTTTT
CASSDSRDTGELFF
>TRBD2|TRBJ2-7|.|TRBV11-2
TGTGCCAGCAGCTTTGGAGCGGGAGGGCCTTTGGGGCAGTACTTC
CASSFGAGGPLGQYF